Following are 15 T cell receptor beta chains from one sample sequenced in a study of beta chain features in type 1 diabetes. Expressed TCRB transcripts got sequenced, as all isolated RNA was reverse transcribed. TCRdb's copy holds only in-frame clones and misses some; the assay was immunoSEQ multiplex PCR. The table lists 150,000 to 170,000 clones, approximately 8.1% of them singletons, with approximately 0.69% in the top ten. The specimen was central memory CD4+ T cells from blood. All receptors come from a young man in good health.

This clone was recorded a few times. The chain links TRBV13 to TRBJ2-5; D is possibly TRBD1 (6 bases). Deletions cut 3 bases from V and 5 bases from J, with 10 bases between. Germline loops: CDR1 PRHDT, CDR2 FYEKMQ (reference sequence). This CDR3 contains 13 residues. This chain's CDR3 is CASSFAGAETQYF. CDR3 coding DNA: TGTGCCAGCAGCTTCGCAGGGGCTGAGACCCAGTACTTC.

The CDR3 sequence is CASSLEANQPQHF. CDR3 in DNA: TGTGCCAGCAGCTTAGAAGCGAATCAGCCCCAGCATTTT. The gene calls are TRBV7-3 and TRBJ1-5; D ambiguous. The CDR3 spans 13 residues. Germline V lookup: CDR1 SGHTA, CDR2 FQGTGA. V gave up 2 bases and J gave up 4 bases, with 6 bases separating them.

This clone is a singleton in its sample. The chain uses TRBV7-9 and TRBJ1-2; 8 bases match TRBD1. Germline loops: CDR1 SEHNR, CDR2 FQNEAQ (reference sequence). This CDR3 has 12 residues. V trimming: 8 bases; J trimming: 4 bases; junction bases outside the gene matches: 3. The CDR3 loop reads CASQGAFYGYTF. The CDR3 coding sequence is TGTGCCAGCCAGGGGGCGTTCTATGGCTACACCTTC.

V usage is TRBV6-5 and J usage is TRBJ2-7, with TRBD1 matching over 7 bases. Germline trimming cut 6 bases from V and 2 bases from J; bases unmatched to any gene: 7. Germline CDR1 reads MNHEY; CDR2 reads SVGAGI. CDR3 length: 14 amino acids. CDR3 bases: TGTGCCAGCAGCCGGGACAGAGCGACCTACGAGCAGTACTTC. Residues: CASSRDRATYEQYF.

This clone was seen a handful of times. The rearrangement joins TRBV5-1 to TRBJ2-4, with 7 bases that match TRBD1. The germline CDR1 and CDR2 sequences are SGHRS and YFSETQ. V gave up 3 bases and J gave up 6 bases; unmatched junction bases: 6. The CDR3 spans 14 residues. CDR3 in DNA: TGCGCCAGCAGCTCTGGACAGGATGGAAACATTCAGTACTTC. Translation gives CASSSGQDGNIQYF.

This clone showed up many times. This chain joins TRBV30 and TRBJ2-1, with 9 bases matching TRBD2. V lost 2 bases and J lost 8; bases outside the gene matches: 7. The germline CDR1 and CDR2 sequences are GTSNPN and SVGIG (reference sequence). The CDR3 is 14 residues long. CDR3 residues: CAWSRVAGEDEQFF. In DNA form, the CDR3 reads TGTGCCTGGAGTAGAGTAGCGGGAGAGGATGAGCAGTTCTTC.

This clone was detected a few times. The gene calls are TRBV19 and TRBJ2-1, with TRBD2 matching 11 bases. V shed 6 bases and J 4 bases; nucleotides not matched to a gene: 5. Germline V gives CDR1 LNHDA, CDR2 SQIVND (reference sequence). The CDR3 sequence is 15 residues long. CDR3 loop: CASRVTSGKYNEQFF. The CDR3 DNA is TGTGCCAGTAGGGTGACTAGCGGGAAGTACAATGAGCAGTTCTTC.

This clone was detected a few times. The CDR3 loop reads CASSHSPLVDEQFF. In DNA form, the CDR3 reads TGTGCCAGCAGCCACAGCCCTTTAGTGGATGAGCAGTTCTTC. This rearrangement joins TRBV27 to TRBJ2-1; D not certain. Germline CDR1 and CDR2: MNHEY and SMNVEV (reference sequence). The V gene lost 6 bases and the J gene lost 8 bases, with 17 bases spanning the gap. The CDR3 totals 14 residues.

This chain joins TRBV5-1 and TRBJ2-5, with no clear D. CDR1 and CDR2 from the germline V gene are SGHRS and YFSETQ. This CDR3 has 16 amino acids. V was clipped by 0 bases and J by 2 bases, with 14 bases between them. The CDR3 protein is CASSLAFSVRQETQYF. The CDR3 DNA follows: TGCGCCAGCAGCTTGGCTTTTTCCGTCAGACAAGAGACCCAGTACTTC.

This clone was detected only a few times. The chain has TRBV2 and TRBJ2-7; maybe TRBD2 (5 bases). V was cut by 6 bases and J by 0 bases, with 12 bases left in between. Germline V gene sequence: CDR1 SNHLY, CDR2 FYNNEI. This CDR3 contains 14 residues. DNA for the CDR3: TGTGCCAGCAGCTCCCCTCGGGGCTCCTACGAGCAGTACTTC. It translates to CASSSPRGSYEQYF. Based on the CDR3 plus reference TRBV2 and TRBJ2-7, the full variable domain is EPEVTQTPSHQVTQMGQEVILRCVPISNHLYFYWYRQILGQKVEFLVSFYNNEISEKSEIFDDQFSVERPDGSNFTLKIRSTKLEDSAMYFCASSSPRGSYEQYFGPGTRLTVT.

This chain uses TRBV9 with TRBJ2-7; 7 nucleotides line up with TRBD1. The V segment lost 4 bases and the J segment 6 bases; nucleotides outside the gene matches: 7. This CDR3 region has 13 residues. Germline assignment: CDR1 SGDLS and CDR2 YYNGEE. CDR3 region: CASSTRQGGEQYF. The CDR3 nucleotides read TGTGCCAGCAGCACGAGACAGGGCGGCGAGCAGTACTTC. The full variable domain, completed using reference TRBV9 and TRBJ2-7, is DSGVTQTPKHLITATGQRVTLRCSPRSGDLSVYWYQQSLDQGLQFLIQYYNGEERAKGNILERFSAQQFPDLHSELNLSSLELGDSALYFCASSTRQGGEQYFGPGTRLTVT.

The rearrangement uses TRBV28 and TRBJ1-1, with 7 bases identical to TRBD1. This CDR3 region has 14 residues. Unmatched junction bases numbered 10, after V lost 6 bases and J lost 6 bases. Per the germline V gene, CDR1 is MDHEN and CDR2 is SYDVKM. The CDR3 DNA sequence: TGTGCCAGCAGCAGTCCAGGGGGACGGTCTGAAGCTTTCTTT. Residues: CASSSPGGRSEAFF.

This clone was seen a few times. V is TRBV11-2 and J is TRBJ1-6; 7 bases align to TRBD1. V was pared by 5 bases and J by 7 bases, with 5 bases of the junction left unmatched. This CDR3 spans 14 amino acids. The germline V gene has CDR1 SGHAT and CDR2 FQNNGV. Here the CDR3 reads CASSRGQLNSPLHF. In DNA, the CDR3 is TGTGCCAGCAGCCGGGGACAGCTAAATTCACCCCTCCACTTT. Full variable domain (outside the CDR3, taken from reference TRBV11-2 and TRBJ1-6): EAGVAQSPRYKIIEKRQSVAFWCNPISGHATLYWYQQILGQGPKLLIQFQNNGVVDDSQLPKDRFSAERLKGVDSTLKIQPAKLEDSAVYLCASSRGQLNSPLHFGNGTRLTVT.

This clone was seen at least ten times. The same CDR3 also results from other DNA sequences found in this sample. The chain joins TRBV28 to TRBJ1-2, with D hard to call. This CDR3 is built from 12 residues. V was trimmed by 4 bases and J by 4 bases, leaving 7 bases between them. Per germline, CDR1 MDHEN and CDR2 SYDVKM. DNA of the CDR3: TGTGCCAGCAGTTCCCGGGGCTATGGCTACACCTTC. This gives the protein CASSSRGYGYTF.

The chain has TRBV2 and TRBJ1-1; unclear D gene. In germline, CDR1 is SNHLY, CDR2 FYNNEI. The CDR3 extends over 13 amino acids. V lost 6 bases, J lost 0 bases, and 8 bases lay in between. The CDR3 region is CASSITVNTEAFF. The CDR3 DNA is TGTGCCAGCAGCATTACAGTGAACACTGAAGCTTTCTTT.